This TCR beta chain was documented in a study of T-cell reconstitution after alpha-beta-depleted transplantation in children. This clonotype was detected a few times. Using unique molecular identifiers, the investigators prepared the TCRbeta library. TCRdb recomputed calls from the PCR reads with MiXCR, one row per CDR3 protein. The sample lists 420,000 or so distinct CDR3 sequences, about a tenth occurring once. Germline CDR1 MNHNS, CDR2 SASEGT. V shed 5 bases, J shed 7 bases, and the junction held 13 bases outside the gene matches. The CDR3 totals 16 residues. This TCR derives from a human donor who donated a stem cell graft to a child with acute myeloid leukemia. This chain uses TRBV6-1 with TRBJ2-7; 11 nucleotides match TRBD2. Sequencing used PBMCs from the stem cell graft donor, obtained from the stem cell graft. The CDR3 here is CASSPPIAGGPGEQYF. Written as DNA, the CDR3 is TGTGCCAGCAGTCCTCCCATAGCGGGAGGGCCAGGGGAGCAGTACTTC.